This T cell receptor (beta chain) was documented in a study of T cell responses to AZD1222 COVID-19 vaccine. There are a few counts of this clone. The CDR3 extends over 11 amino acids. V was shortened by 4 bases and J by 9 bases, with 7 bases between the two germline ends. The germline gives CDR1 LGHDT, CDR2 YNNKEL (reference sequence). Method: immunoSEQ multiplex PCR; TCRdb's copy keeps in-frame clones and lacks some. The sample has 110,000 or so clones, more than 70% seen once. This chain uses TRBV3-1 (or the pseudogene TRBV3-2) with TRBJ2-1; D not certain. The receptor comes from an adult who received the AZD1222 COVID-19 vaccine. The sequenced sample was peripheral blood, obtained 28 days after the second AZD1222 dose. This chain's CDR3 is CASSLRTEQFF. DNA for the CDR3: TGTGCCAGCAGCCTTCGAACTGAGCAGTTCTTC.